The source of this T cell receptor (beta chain) is a study of cytomegalovirus exposure and HLA in healthy donors. About the study: The use of the same platform for the approximately 110 validation repertoires and the roughly 700 first-cohort repertoires was reported by a later analysis.

To note about this clone: Its antigen is still unknown.

General study points: The tendency of first-cohort TCR clusters to co-occur in the 90 to 150 validation repertoires was the finding of a later analysis. Researchers counted roughly 160 TCR beta chains as cytomegalovirus-associated.

Assay used: immunoSEQ multiplex PCR; TCRdb lists only in-frame clones, some missing. In the table there are about 140,000 clones, about nine tenths of which are singletons. Trimming left V 5 bases short and J 5 bases short, with 12 bases between. CDR1 SGHVS and CDR2 FQNEAQ come from the germline V gene. The CDR3 length is 13 residues. V is TRBV7-8 and J is TRBJ2-5; D is undetermined. The source material was PBMCs. This clonotype was obtained from a man between 18 and 35 years old in good health and CMV-seropositive. In DNA form, the CDR3 reads TGTGCCAGCAGCACCGGAGTCGGCGAGACCCAGTACTTC. Amino acids: CASSTGVGETQYF.